Listed below are T cell receptor beta chains from one sample, sequenced in a study of T cells in Graves' hyperthyroidism and ophthalmopathy. MiXCR was run by TCRdb on the multiplex PCR reads, yielding one entry per CDR3 protein. Counted here are hundreds of thousands of distinct CDR3 sequences, about a sixth occurring once; the ten biggest clones make up roughly 3.5%. The sample taken for sequencing was blood. The receptor source for this set is a woman in her thirties or forties with Graves' ophthalmopathy. The CDR3 runs from the conserved cysteine through the conserved F or W. D genes are given only for firm matches. Size is stated for part of the rows, as once, few or many counts, or as a class when the clone is expanded.

d_gene: .; v_gene: TRBV5-5; abundance: many; j_gene: TRBJ1-4; CDR3nt: TGTGCCAGCAGCGGGGGACCCAATGAAAAACTGTTTTTT; CDR3aa: CASSGGPNEKLFF
d_gene: .; v_gene: TRBV6-1; abundance: .; j_gene: TRBJ2-3; CDR3nt: TGTGCCAGCAGTGATTTCCGGCCGACAGATACGCAGTATTTT; CDR3aa: CASSDFRPTDTQYF
d_gene: TRBD2; v_gene: TRBV6-1; abundance: .; j_gene: TRBJ2-1; CDR3nt: TGTGCCAGCAGGTCTGCTAGCGGGGGGAGGAATGAGCAGTTCTTC; CDR3aa: CASRSASGGRNEQFF
d_gene: .; v_gene: TRBV5-5; abundance: few; j_gene: TRBJ1-6; CDR3nt: TGTGCCAGCAGCATACGCGGGACTCGGGATTCACCCCTCCACTTT; CDR3aa: CASSIRGTRDSPLHF
d_gene: .; v_gene: TRBV30; abundance: few; j_gene: TRBJ2-1; CDR3nt: TGTGCCTGGAGTAGCGGAGGAAGGGATGAGCAGTTCTTC; CDR3aa: CAWSSGGRDEQFF
d_gene: .; v_gene: TRBV7-9; abundance: .; j_gene: TRBJ1-1; CDR3nt: TGTGCCAGCAGCTTATACTGGGGGATGAACACTGAAGCTTTCTTT; CDR3aa: CASSLYWGMNTEAFF
d_gene: TRBD2; v_gene: TRBV10-1; abundance: .; j_gene: TRBJ2-2; CDR3nt: TGCGCCAGCAGTGAGTCCGGGACTAGTCGGTGGCCCGGGGAGCTGTTTTTT; CDR3aa: CASSESGTSRWPGELFF
d_gene: .; v_gene: TRBV30; abundance: many; j_gene: TRBJ1-1; CDR3nt: TGTGCCTGGAGCCTTACAGGGTCGGAAGCTTTCTTT; CDR3aa: CAWSLTGSEAFF
d_gene: .; v_gene: TRBV24-1; abundance: .; j_gene: TRBJ2-7; CDR3nt: TGTGCCACCAGAAAGATGGGATACGAGCAGTACTTC; CDR3aa: CATRKMGYEQYF
d_gene: .; v_gene: TRBV28; abundance: many; j_gene: TRBJ1-5; CDR3nt: TGTGCCAGCACACAGAGCAATCAGCCCCAGCATTTT; CDR3aa: CASTQSNQPQHF
d_gene: .; v_gene: TRBV7-8; abundance: many; j_gene: TRBJ2-2; CDR3nt: TGTGCCAGCAGCTTAGTGCCCTTGGCTGGGGAGCTGTTTTTT; CDR3aa: CASSLVPLAGELFF
d_gene: TRBD1; v_gene: TRBV18; abundance: .; j_gene: TRBJ2-5; CDR3nt: TGTGCCAGCTCACGTCTACAGGGGGGCGAAGAGACCCAGTACTTC; CDR3aa: CASSRLQGGEETQYF
d_gene: .; v_gene: TRBV11-2; abundance: many; j_gene: TRBJ2-5; CDR3nt: TGTGCCAGCAGCCTCACACAAGAGACCCAGTACTTC; CDR3aa: CASSLTQETQYF
d_gene: TRBD2; v_gene: TRBV7-3; abundance: .; j_gene: TRBJ2-1; CDR3nt: TGTGCCAGCAGCTTGACGGCGGTGACTAGCGGGACCCCCGTGGGCTACAATGAGCAGTTCTTC; CDR3aa: CASSLTAVTSGTPVGYNEQFF
d_gene: .; v_gene: TRBV10-3; abundance: many; j_gene: TRBJ2-1; CDR3nt: TGTGCCATCAGTGCGAGGAATGAGCAGTTCTTC; CDR3aa: CAISARNEQFF
d_gene: .; v_gene: TRBV7-3; abundance: many; j_gene: TRBJ2-1; CDR3nt: TGTGCCAGCAGCCCCCAAGGACCCTACAATGAGCAGTTCTTC; CDR3aa: CASSPQGPYNEQFF
d_gene: TRBD2; v_gene: TRBV2; abundance: .; j_gene: TRBJ2-5; CDR3nt: TGTGCCAGCGGGTCGACGGGAGGCCGCGAGACCCAGTACTTC; CDR3aa: CASGSTGGRETQYF
d_gene: .; v_gene: TRBV5-1; abundance: many; j_gene: TRBJ2-3; CDR3nt: TGCGCCAGCAGCTTGGTTGCAGATAGCACAGATACGCAGTATTTT; CDR3aa: CASSLVADSTDTQYF
d_gene: .; v_gene: TRBV27; abundance: .; j_gene: TRBJ2-7; CDR3nt: TGTGCCAGCAGCCCCGAGGGCTGGGCCACTTACGAGCAGTACTTC; CDR3aa: CASSPEGWATYEQYF
d_gene: .; v_gene: TRBV11-2; abundance: .; j_gene: TRBJ1-2; CDR3nt: TGTGCCAGCAGCTTACGCGATGGGGGCTATGGCTACATCTTC; CDR3aa: CASSLRDGGYGYIF
d_gene: TRBD2; v_gene: TRBV7-2; abundance: few; j_gene: TRBJ2-3; CDR3nt: TGTGCCAGCAGCCCCTCTAGCGGGGGCCCCACAGATACGCAGTATTTT; CDR3aa: CASSPSSGGPTDTQYF
d_gene: TRBD1; v_gene: TRBV18; abundance: many; j_gene: TRBJ1-6; CDR3nt: TGTGCCAGCTCAAGACAGGGGAATTCACCCCTCCACTTT; CDR3aa: CASSRQGNSPLHF
d_gene: TRBD2; v_gene: TRBV12-3/TRBV12-4; abundance: .; j_gene: TRBJ2-3; CDR3nt: TGTGCCAGCAAGGGACTAGCGGGCGGGGGGGGCACAGATACGCAGTATTTT; CDR3aa: CASKGLAGGGGTDTQYF
d_gene: .; v_gene: TRBV20-1; abundance: many; j_gene: TRBJ2-5; CDR3nt: TGCAGTGCTCAGGCGGCTAGCGCTCACCAAGAGACCCAGTACTTC; CDR3aa: CSAQAASAHQETQYF
d_gene: .; v_gene: TRBV28; abundance: many; j_gene: TRBJ2-3; CDR3nt: TGTGCCAGCAGTTTTGGGAGTATGATCACAGATACGCAGTATTTT; CDR3aa: CASSFGSMITDTQYF
d_gene: .; v_gene: TRBV10-2; abundance: few; j_gene: TRBJ2-1; CDR3nt: TGCGCCAGCAGCCGCTCCTCGGGTTACAATGAGCAGTTCTTC; CDR3aa: CASSRSSGYNEQFF
d_gene: .; v_gene: TRBV20-1; abundance: many; j_gene: TRBJ2-5; CDR3nt: TGCAGTGCCCGCAGGGGGGAAGAGACCCAGTACTTC; CDR3aa: CSARRGEETQYF
d_gene: .; v_gene: TRBV19; abundance: .; j_gene: TRBJ2-1; CDR3nt: TGTGCCAGTAGTATGAGGTTGCAGTCTTACAATGAGCAGTTCTTC; CDR3aa: CASSMRLQSYNEQFF